This TCR beta chain is drawn from a study of T-cell reconstitution after alpha-beta-depleted transplantation in children. Study-level findings and limits: Reportedly, roughly two months post-transplant, alpha-beta T cells arose from several hundred expanded graft clones. Hyperexpanded clones declined; after one year, newly produced T cells mostly supplied diversity. The study traced high day-60 TCRbeta diversity in some patients to surviving recipient T cells and thymic progenitors.

Preparation of the TCRbeta library involved a method that used unique molecular identifiers. TCRdb itself ran the PCR reads through MiXCR, one entry per CDR3 protein. The repertoire holds approximately 230,000 distinct CDR3 sequences, with roughly 25% as singletons. V lost 3 bases and J lost 0, with 12 bases in between. CDR3 size: 17 residues. This clonotype was seen a few times. Its antigen is unknown. The starting material was PBMCs, obtained before TCRalphabeta/CD19-depleted stem cell transplant. The chain carries TRBV12-3 or TRBV12-4 and TRBJ2-6; weak D call: TRBD2 (6 bases). The clonotype originates from a girl aged 2-9 years with Fanconi anemia, due to receive a stem cell transplant. CDR3 sequence reads: CASSLGGAGSGANVLTF. As DNA, the CDR3 is TGTGCCAGCAGTTTGGGGGGAGCGGGCTCTGGGGCCAACGTCCTGACTTTC.